These 20 T cell receptor beta chains share one sample of origin, sequenced in a study of T cells after yellow fever vaccination. MiXCR, applied by TCRdb to the 5' RACE reads, yields one record per CDR3 protein. The sample contains about 210,000 distinct CDR3 sequences, about 3% of which appear only once. Source: CD4+ T cells sorted from PBMCs, taken 10 days after the yellow fever booster vaccination. These receptors all come from a man younger than 35 who received the YFV17D yellow fever vaccine.

This clonotype was seen only a few times. The chain is built from TRBV29-1 and TRBJ2-2; D possibly uses TRBD1 or TRBD2 (6 bases each). Germline CDR1 is SQVTM and CDR2 is ANQGSEA. The CDR3 length is 14 residues. V lost 7 bases and J lost 14, with 26 bases in between. CDR3 DNA: TGCAGCGCACTGGTAGAGGGGGGATCCGGGGGTCTGTTTTTT. Its translation: CSALVEGGSGGLFF.

Many counts were recorded for this clonotype. The chain couples TRBV4-3 to TRBJ2-3; D perhaps matches TRBD2 (6 bases). Trimming stripped 3 bases from V and 6 bases from J, with 13 bases between. The germline CDR1 and CDR2 sequences are LGHNA and YSLEER. The CDR3 is 14 amino acids. CDR3 sequence: CASSQGPGLDTQYF. Written as DNA, the CDR3 is TGCGCCAGCAGCCAGGGACCGGGACTTGATACGCAGTATTTT.

This clonotype was seen ten or more times. The J gene is TRBJ2-7, the V gene TRBV5-1; D ambiguous. V was shortened by 3 bases and J by 3 bases, with 4 bases between the two germline ends. Germline CDR1 reads SGHRS; CDR2 reads YFSETQ. This CDR3 contains 11 residues. In DNA, the CDR3 is TGCGCCAGCAGCTCACTCTACGAGCAGTACTTC. The encoded protein is CASSSLYEQYF.

This clonotype was recorded many times. The genes are TRBV7-2 and TRBJ2-5; 13 bases match TRBD2. The V segment lost 7 bases and the J segment 2 bases; nucleotides outside the gene matches: 4. Per the germline V gene, CDR1 is SGHTA and CDR2 is FQGNSA. The CDR3 length is 15 residues. CDR3 nucleotides: TGTGCCAGCAAATCGGGACTAGCGGGGCAAGAGACCCAGTACTTC. Protein: CASKSGLAGQETQYF.

This chain connects TRBV7-2 to TRBJ2-4; the D is unclear. Trimming took off 4 bases at V and 1 base at J, with 11 bases between the two ends. Germline CDR1 SGHTA, CDR2 FQGNSA. The CDR3 totals 15 residues. The CDR3 sequence: CASSSLVGAKNIQYF. The CDR3 coding sequence is TGTGCCAGCAGCTCTCTGGTGGGGGCCAAAAACATTCAGTACTTC.

This chain connects TRBV18 to TRBJ2-3; no definite D call. Germline V gene lookup returns CDR1 KGHSH and CDR2 LQKENI. Trimming left V 0 bases short and J 3 bases short, with 16 bases between. The CDR3 length is 17 residues. CDR3 in DNA: TGTGCCAGCTCACCACCGAGGTCAGGCAGGCAGACAGATACGCAGTATTTT. It is translated as CASSPPRSGRQTDTQYF. The complete variable domain, with remaining parts taken from reference TRBV18 and TRBJ2-3, reads NAGVMQNPRHLVRRRGQEARLRCSPMKGHSHVYWYRQLPEEGLKFMVYLQKENIIDESGMPKERFSAEFPKEGPSILRIQQVVRGDSAAYFCASSPPRSGRQTDTQYFGPGTRLTVL.

This clonotype was seen at least ten times. The chain has TRBV25-1 and TRBJ2-2; TRBD2 is a possible D gene (5 bases). Germline CDR1 is MGHDK and CDR2 is SYGVNS. V lost 1 base and J lost 6, with 9 bases in between. The length of the CDR3 is 14 residues. CDR3 nucleotides: TGTGCCAGCAGTGAATCGGGAACTGCCGGGGAGCTGTTTTTT. Residues: CASSESGTAGELFF.

The genes are TRBV29-1 and TRBJ1-1, with TRBD1 matching 8 bases. The CDR3 has 13 residues. The germline V gene has CDR1 SQVTM and CDR2 ANQGSEA. Losses at the gene ends were 5 bases for V and 0 bases for J; bases not matched to a gene: 2. The CDR3 spells CSVRTGLNTEAFF. The CDR3 DNA is TGCAGCGTTAGGACAGGGTTGAACACTGAAGCTTTCTTT.

This clonotype was recorded many times. The rearrangement uses TRBV15 and TRBJ1-1; the D is unclear. Germline V CDR1 and CDR2: LNHNV, YYDKDF (reference sequence). With 0 bases removed from V and 4 bases from J, the gap between germline ends came to 12 bases. CDR3 length: 15 residues. CDR3 amino acids: CATSREGNGGTEAFF. The CDR3 nucleotides are TGTGCCACCAGCAGAGAAGGGAACGGTGGCACTGAAGCTTTCTTT.

This clonotype was recorded many times. The rearrangement joins TRBV18 to TRBJ2-7, with TRBD1 matching 7 bases. Per the germline V gene, CDR1 is KGHSH and CDR2 is LQKENI. This CDR3 spans 14 amino acids. The V and J ends lost 3 bases and 2 bases, in that order; junction bases with no gene match: 4. The CDR3 loop reads CASSPDRDTYEQYF. CDR3 coding DNA: TGTGCCAGCTCACCTGACAGGGACACCTACGAGCAGTACTTC. Looking up the rest from reference TRBV18 and TRBJ2-7 gives the full variable domain: NAGVMQNPRHLVRRRGQEARLRCSPMKGHSHVYWYRQLPEEGLKFMVYLQKENIIDESGMPKERFSAEFPKEGPSILRIQQVVRGDSAAYFCASSPDRDTYEQYFGPGTRLTVT.

In this sample, this clonotype turned up many times. CDR3 bases: TGTGCCAGCAGCTTAGTCGGGGAAACCGGGGAGCTGTTTTTT. Its protein is CASSLVGETGELFF. The chain combines TRBV7-6 with TRBJ2-2; possibly TRBD2 for D (5 bases). The germline CDR1 and CDR2 sequences are SGHVS and FNYEAQ. The ends were cut back, 1 base at V and 5 bases at J, with 8 bases in the middle. The CDR3 totals 14 residues.

J is TRBJ1-1 and V is TRBV4-2; TRBD1 agrees at 10 bases. Looked up from germline, CDR1 is LGHNA and CDR2 is YNFKEQ. J gave up 4 bases and V 0 bases, and 5 bases lay outside the gene matches. The CDR3 is made up of 16 amino acids. The CDR3 reads CASSQDKWTGGTEAFF. For the CDR3, the DNA is TGTGCCAGCAGCCAAGATAAGTGGACAGGGGGCACTGAAGCTTTCTTT.

This clonotype was counted between two and nine times. This rearrangement joins TRBV20-1 to TRBJ2-3, with TRBD2 matching over 10 bases. This CDR3 is 16 amino acids long. In germline, CDR1 is DFQATT, CDR2 SNEGSKA (reference sequence). V shed 1 base and J 4 bases; nucleotides not matched to a gene: 8. The CDR3 loop reads CSARGGLAGAADTQYF. The CDR3, as DNA: TGCAGTGCTAGAGGTGGTCTAGCGGGGGCCGCAGATACGCAGTATTTT.

In its sample, this clonotype was seen many times. The chain employs TRBV6-2 or TRBV6-3 and TRBJ1-6, with TRBD1 matching 10 bases. There are 16 residues in the CDR3. The V and J ends lost 2 bases and 11 bases, in that order; junction bases with no gene match: 9. CDR1 is MNHEY, CDR2 SVGEGT, per germline. CDR3 sequence reads: CASSYPSGTGVTPLHF. The CDR3 DNA reads as TGTGCCAGCAGTTACCCATCCGGGACAGGGGTCACACCCCTCCACTTT.

This clonotype was detected ten times or more. V and J are TRBV7-2 and TRBJ2-2; 9 positions agree with TRBD2. V gave up 5 bases and J gave up 4 bases; unmatched junction bases: 5. The CDR3 is 15 residues long. Germline CDR1 reads SGHTA; CDR2 reads FQGNSA. The CDR3, as DNA: TGTGCCAGCAGCCGCGGGGGGGCAGGCACCGGGGAGCTGTTTTTT. Amino acids: CASSRGGAGTGELFF. The full variable domain, its missing parts supplied by reference TRBV7-2 and TRBJ2-2, is GAGVSQSPSNKVTEKGKDVELRCDPISGHTALYWYRQSLGQGLEFLIYFQGNSAPDKSGLPSDRFSAERTGGSVSTLTIQRTQQEDSAVYLCASSRGGAGTGELFFGEGSRLTVL.

This clonotype was seen repeatedly, ten times or more. The chain links TRBV20-1 to TRBJ2-2; D might be TRBD2 (6 bases). The V gene lost 6 bases and the J gene lost 0 bases, with 11 bases spanning the gap. The germline V gene encodes CDR1 DFQATT and CDR2 SNEGSKA (reference sequence). The CDR3 sequence is 14 residues long. This CDR3 is CSAPVAANTGELFF. In nucleotides, the CDR3 is TGCAGTGCCCCAGTAGCGGCGAACACCGGGGAGCTGTTTTTT.

This clonotype was detected only a few times. The CDR3, as DNA: TGTGCCAGCAGTGATGACGGCAGCCCCCTGGGGAATCACGAGCAGTACTTC. It is translated as CASSDDGSPLGNHEQYF. V usage is TRBV25-1 and J usage is TRBJ2-7, with D unclear. Trimming took off 3 bases at V and 5 bases at J, with 23 bases between the two ends. Germline V gene data show CDR1 as MGHDK and CDR2 as SYGVNS. The CDR3 consists of 17 residues.

This clonotype turned up a few times. The chain employs TRBV19 and TRBJ2-1; D gene ambiguous. The CDR3 sequence is 13 residues long. The V end lost 0 bases, the J end lost 10 bases, and 10 bases lay between the germline ends. Germline-derived CDR1 and CDR2 are LNHDA and SQIVND (reference sequence). CDR3 in amino acids: CASSIDRRLEQFF. The CDR3 nucleotides are TGTGCCAGTAGTATAGATCGGAGACTGGAGCAGTTCTTC.

The sample holds many counts of this clonotype. The chain recombines TRBV29-1 with TRBJ1-1; D gene ambiguous. With 7 bases removed from V and 3 bases from J, the gap between germline ends came to 12 bases. Germline V gene data show CDR1 as SQVTM and CDR2 as ANQGSEA. This CDR3 has 12 amino acids. The CDR3 DNA is TGCAGCGCAGGAGTTCTCGACACTGAAGCTTTCTTT. It codes for CSAGVLDTEAFF.

For this clonotype: A much larger clonotype is one base distant, so this may be a read error. J is TRBJ1-6 and V is TRBV2, with TRBD1 matching over 8 bases. The CDR3 contains 16 residues. Germline V CDR1 and CDR2: SNHLY, FYNNEI. The CDR3 reads CASSWTGSSYNSLLHF. CDR3 nucleotide sequence: TGTGCCAGCAGCTGGACAGGGAGCTCCTATAATTCACTCCTCCACTTT.